In its sample, the clone carrying this T cell receptor beta chain was seen once. What it binds is not known. It was with 60 Vbeta and 13 Jbeta primers that the PCR ran. Repertoires were generated with immunoSEQ multiplex PCR, while TCRdb's copy carries only in-frame clones and drops some. In the table there are 200,000 to 250,000 clones, around four fifths of which are singletons. V lost 7 bases, J lost 4 bases, and 17 bases lay in between. Germline-derived CDR1 and CDR2 are MDHEN and SYDVKM. This CDR3 contains 15 residues. The data were obtained in a study of cytomegalovirus exposure and HLA in healthy donors. Findings and caveats of the study: Among TCR beta chains, those listed as cytomegalovirus-associated numbered over 150.

This chain uses TRBV28 with TRBJ1-5; D perhaps matches TRBD1 (5 bases). The sequence was collected from a woman aged 60-75 years in good health and CMV-seropositive. The sample taken for sequencing was PBMCs. The CDR3 nucleotides read TGTGCCAGCATTCCTGGGGGGGAGAGGAATCAGCCCCAGCATTTT. This gives the protein CASIPGGERNQPQHF. The full variable domain, with the rest looked up from reference TRBV28 and TRBJ1-5, is DVKVTQSSRYLVKRTGEKVFLECVQDMDHENMFWYRQDPGLGLRLIYFSYDVKMKEKGDIPEGYSVSREKKERFSLILESASTNQTSMYLCASIPGGERNQPQHFGDGTRLSIL.